These 8 T cell receptor beta chains came from one sample sequenced in a study of T cells in Graves' hyperthyroidism and ophthalmopathy. Amplified regions were TCR beta CDR3 sequences from RNA transcripts. The TCR CDR3 was amplified in a first-round RT-PCR using the HTBI primer set. MiXCR was run by TCRdb on the multiplex PCR reads, yielding one entry per CDR3 protein. Here the sample spans around 300,000 distinct CDR3 sequences, about 20% being singletons. The sequencing sample was made of blood. Source of these receptors: a man in his thirties or forties with Graves' ophthalmopathy.

A few counts support this clonotype. In DNA, the CDR3 is TGTGCCAGCAGCCAGCTCGGACAGGGGGGTTACGACGAGCAGTACTTC. The encoded protein is CASSQLGQGGYDEQYF. The genes are TRBV7-9 and TRBJ2-7, with TRBD1 matching 10 bases. The CDR3 length is 16 residues. The germline V gene encodes CDR1 SEHNR and CDR2 FQNEAQ (reference sequence). After removal of 5 bases from V and 5 bases from J, the junction contained 12 bases not matched to a gene.

This clonotype was observed at least ten times. The V gene is TRBV20-1, the J gene TRBJ2-7, with unresolved D. The CDR3 covers 12 residues. In germline, CDR1 is DFQATT, CDR2 SNEGSKA (reference sequence). Trimming removed 3 bases from V and 5 bases from J, with 11 bases in between. The CDR3 region is CSASPGADEQYF. In DNA, the CDR3 is TGCAGTGCTAGTCCGGGCGCTGACGAGCAGTACTTC.

As DNA, the CDR3 is TGTGCCACCAGCAGACCCCTGGCAGGGACGTTTGTAGGCTACACCTTC. Amino acids: CATSRPLAGTFVGYTF. The chain recombines TRBV15 with TRBJ1-2; perhaps TRBD1 as D (5 bases). Trimming left V 2 bases short and J 8 bases short, with 21 bases between. Germline V lookup: CDR1 LNHNV, CDR2 YYDKDF (reference sequence). There are 16 residues in the CDR3.

This clonotype was recorded a few times. This rearrangement joins TRBV20-1 to TRBJ2-5, with TRBD1 matching 9 bases. Germline V gives CDR1 DFQATT, CDR2 SNEGSKA (reference sequence). V lost 6 bases and J lost 1; bases outside the gene matches: 3. This CDR3 region has 13 residues. In DNA form, the CDR3 reads TGCAGTGCAAAACAGGGGGCCCAAGAGACCCAGTACTTC. Protein sequence: CSAKQGAQETQYF.

The chain uses TRBV29-1 and TRBJ2-1; D is perhaps TRBD2 (7 bases). The V end lost 4 bases, the J end lost 6 bases, and 16 bases lay between the germline ends. This CDR3 contains 14 residues. Germline V lookup: CDR1 SQVTM, CDR2 ANQGSEA. The CDR3 loop reads CSVAGGQGSNEQFF. In nucleotides, the CDR3 is TGCAGCGTTGCGGGAGGTCAGGGGAGCAATGAGCAGTTCTTC.

V gene TRBV3-1 combines with J gene TRBJ2-1; 7 nucleotides agree with TRBD2. The germline V gene encodes CDR1 LGHDT and CDR2 YNNKEL (reference sequence). With 2 bases clipped from V and 4 bases from J, the junction kept 8 bases outside the gene matches. The CDR3 extends over 16 amino acids. CDR3 coding DNA: TGTGCCAGCAGCCAACCTGGGACCGGGAGGTACAATGAGCAGTTCTTC. This gives the protein CASSQPGTGRYNEQFF.

The rearrangement joins TRBV9 to TRBJ1-2, with a weak D call TRBD1 (6 bases). Deletions cut 3 bases from V and 4 bases from J, with 19 bases between. The CDR3 has 16 amino acids. Germline V gene data show CDR1 as SGDLS and CDR2 as YYNGEE. The CDR3 region is CASSEIPPGTTYGYTF. The CDR3 DNA follows: TGTGCCAGCAGCGAGATCCCCCCCGGGACAACCTATGGCTACACCTTC.

Ten or more counts support this clonotype. This chain joins TRBV18 and TRBJ2-2, with D perhaps matching TRBD2 (6 bases). CDR3 length: 15 amino acids. Per germline, CDR1 KGHSH and CDR2 LQKENI. Trimming removed 2 bases at V and 6 bases at J, with 13 bases between. The CDR3: CASSPGGVGAGELFF. CDR3 nucleotide sequence: TGTGCCAGCTCACCAGGCGGGGTCGGAGCCGGGGAGCTGTTTTTT.